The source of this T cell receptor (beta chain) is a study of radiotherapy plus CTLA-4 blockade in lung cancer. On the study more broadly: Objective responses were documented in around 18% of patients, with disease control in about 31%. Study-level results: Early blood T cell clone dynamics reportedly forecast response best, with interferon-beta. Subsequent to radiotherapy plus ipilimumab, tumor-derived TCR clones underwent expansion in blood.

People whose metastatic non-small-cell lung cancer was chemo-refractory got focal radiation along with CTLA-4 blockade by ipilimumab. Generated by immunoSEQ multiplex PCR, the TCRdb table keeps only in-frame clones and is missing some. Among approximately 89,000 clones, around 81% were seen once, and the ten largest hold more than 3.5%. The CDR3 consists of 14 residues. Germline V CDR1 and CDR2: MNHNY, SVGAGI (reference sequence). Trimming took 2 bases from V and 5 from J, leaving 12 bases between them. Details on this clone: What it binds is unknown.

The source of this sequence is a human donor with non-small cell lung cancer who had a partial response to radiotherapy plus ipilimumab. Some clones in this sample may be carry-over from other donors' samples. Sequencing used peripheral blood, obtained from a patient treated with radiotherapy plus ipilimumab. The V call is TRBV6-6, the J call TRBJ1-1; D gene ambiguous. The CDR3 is CASSYQLGGTEAFF. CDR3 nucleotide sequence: TGTGCCAGCAGTTACCAGCTGGGAGGAACTGAAGCTTTCTTT.